Sequencing of this T cell receptor beta chain was carried out in a study of blood T cell repertoires in COVID-19. Across the study: Samples representing acute and convalescent COVID-19 were sourced from the United States, Italy and Spain. T cells, B-cell-depleted T cells, or PBMCs provided the cDNA or gDNA that served as material.

Original data processing: Reference gene primer amplification in the assay estimated nucleated cell counts. The method was immunoSEQ multiplex PCR; TCRdb's version includes in-frame clones alone and lacks a portion of them. The D gene and trimming were derived from the DNA, and the V and J assignments and clone size from that table. The sample lists 100,000 or so clones, approximately 86% occurring once. V lost 4 bases and J lost 0, with 9 bases in between. The CDR3 length is 14 residues. Germline lookup yields CDR1 MNHEY and CDR2 SVGAGI. Sample: peripheral blood. The receptor comes from a woman in her sixties in a cohort sampled during active or convalescent COVID-19. The chain combines TRBV6-5 with TRBJ1-1, with D maybe TRBD1 (5 bases). The CDR3 sequence is CASSWQDMNTEAFF. In nucleotides, the CDR3 is TGTGCCAGCAGTTGGCAGGACATGAACACTGAAGCTTTCTTT.